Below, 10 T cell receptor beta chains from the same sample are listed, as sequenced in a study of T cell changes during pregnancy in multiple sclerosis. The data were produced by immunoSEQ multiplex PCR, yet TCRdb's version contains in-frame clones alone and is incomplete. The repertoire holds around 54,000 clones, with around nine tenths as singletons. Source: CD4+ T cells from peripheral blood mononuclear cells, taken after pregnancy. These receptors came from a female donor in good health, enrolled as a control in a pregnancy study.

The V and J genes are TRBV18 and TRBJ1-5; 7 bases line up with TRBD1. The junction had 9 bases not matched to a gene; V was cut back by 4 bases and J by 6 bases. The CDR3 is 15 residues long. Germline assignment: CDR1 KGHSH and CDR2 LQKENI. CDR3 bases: TGTGCCAGCTCACAAAACGACAGGGTTGCTCAGCCCCAGCATTTT. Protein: CASSQNDRVAQPQHF.

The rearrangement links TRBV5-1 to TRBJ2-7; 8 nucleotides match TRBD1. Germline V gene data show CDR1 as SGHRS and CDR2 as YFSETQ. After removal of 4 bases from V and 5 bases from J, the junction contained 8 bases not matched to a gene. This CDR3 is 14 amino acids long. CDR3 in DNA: TGCGCCAGCAGCGGGGGGACAGGAGTCGACGAGCAGTACTTC. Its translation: CASSGGTGVDEQYF. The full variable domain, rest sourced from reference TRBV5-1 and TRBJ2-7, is KAGVTQTPRYLIKTRGQQVTLSCSPISGHRSVSWYQQTPGQGLQFLFEYFSETQRNKGNFPGRFSGRQFSNSRSEMNVSTLELGDSALYLCASSGGTGVDEQYFGPGTRLTVT.

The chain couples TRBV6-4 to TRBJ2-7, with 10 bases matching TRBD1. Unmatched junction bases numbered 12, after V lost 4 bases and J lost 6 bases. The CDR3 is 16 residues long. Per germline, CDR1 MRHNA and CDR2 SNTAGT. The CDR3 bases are TGTGCCAGCAGTGCTGTACTGGGACAGGGGAATTGCGAGCAGTACTTC. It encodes CASSAVLGQGNCEQYF.

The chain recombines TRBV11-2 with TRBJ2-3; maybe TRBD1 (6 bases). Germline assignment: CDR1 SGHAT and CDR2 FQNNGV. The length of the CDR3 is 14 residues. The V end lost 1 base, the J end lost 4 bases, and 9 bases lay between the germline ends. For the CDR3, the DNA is TGTGCCAGCAGCTTAGGACAGGCCCCAGATACGCAGTATTTT. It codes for CASSLGQAPDTQYF. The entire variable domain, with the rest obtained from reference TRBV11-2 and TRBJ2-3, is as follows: EAGVAQSPRYKIIEKRQSVAFWCNPISGHATLYWYQQILGQGPKLLIQFQNNGVVDDSQLPKDRFSAERLKGVDSTLKIQPAKLEDSAVYLCASSLGQAPDTQYFGPGTRLTVL.

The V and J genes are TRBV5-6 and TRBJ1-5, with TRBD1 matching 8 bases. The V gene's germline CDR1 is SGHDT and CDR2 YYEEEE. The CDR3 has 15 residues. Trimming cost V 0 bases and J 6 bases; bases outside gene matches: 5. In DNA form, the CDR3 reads TGTGCCAGCAGCTTGGGACAGGGGTTGGGTCAGCCCCAGCATTTT. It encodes CASSLGQGLGQPQHF.

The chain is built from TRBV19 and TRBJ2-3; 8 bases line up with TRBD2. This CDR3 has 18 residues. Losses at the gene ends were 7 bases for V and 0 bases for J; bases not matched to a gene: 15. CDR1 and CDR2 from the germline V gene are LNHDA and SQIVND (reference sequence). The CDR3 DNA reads TGTGCCAGTACTTTACCGGCTAGCGGGTTAGATAGCACAGATACGCAGTATTTT. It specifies CASTLPASGLDSTDTQYF.

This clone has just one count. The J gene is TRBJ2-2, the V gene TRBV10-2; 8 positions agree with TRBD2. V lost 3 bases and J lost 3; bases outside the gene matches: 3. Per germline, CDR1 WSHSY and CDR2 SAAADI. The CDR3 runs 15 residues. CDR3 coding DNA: TGCGCCAGCAGTGACGGGAGGGCCTACACCGGGGAGCTGTTTTTT. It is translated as CASSDGRAYTGELFF.

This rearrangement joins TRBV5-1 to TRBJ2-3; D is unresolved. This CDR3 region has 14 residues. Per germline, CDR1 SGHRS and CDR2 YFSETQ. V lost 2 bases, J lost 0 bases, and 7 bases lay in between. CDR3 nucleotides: TGCGCCAGCAGCTTTGCAACTAGCACAGATACGCAGTATTTT. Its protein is CASSFATSTDTQYF.

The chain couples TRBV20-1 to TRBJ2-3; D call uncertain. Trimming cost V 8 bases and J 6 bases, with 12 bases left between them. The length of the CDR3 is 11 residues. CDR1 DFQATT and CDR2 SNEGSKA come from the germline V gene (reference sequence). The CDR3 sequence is CSLLGGDTQYF. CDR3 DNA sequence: TGCAGTCTGCTAGGTGGCGATACGCAGTATTTT.

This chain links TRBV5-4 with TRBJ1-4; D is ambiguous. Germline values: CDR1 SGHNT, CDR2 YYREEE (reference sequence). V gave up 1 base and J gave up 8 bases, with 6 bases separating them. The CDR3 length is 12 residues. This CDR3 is CASSLIGEKLFF. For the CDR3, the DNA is TGTGCCAGCAGCTTGATCGGGGAAAAACTGTTTTTT.